This passage covers 30 T cell receptor beta chains from one sample sequenced in a study of blood T cell repertoires in COVID-19. Profiling relied on immunoSEQ multiplex PCR, and the TCRdb table lists in-frame clones only, not all of them. The sample consists of 150,000 to 200,000 clones, more than 75% of them appearing once. Specimen: peripheral blood. All receptors come from a human donor in a cohort sampled during active COVID-19.

The chain joins TRBV25-1 to TRBJ1-6, with D perhaps TRBD1 (6 bases). Per the germline V gene, CDR1 is MGHDK and CDR2 is SYGVNS. The CDR3 is made up of 14 amino acids. V gave up 2 bases and J gave up 7 bases, with 9 bases separating them. CDR3 residues: CASSEKRGNSPLHF. The CDR3, as DNA: TGTGCCAGCAGTGAAAAAAGGGGGAATTCACCCCTCCACTTT. Combining the CDR3 with reference TRBV25-1 and TRBJ1-6 gives the whole variable domain EADIYQTPRYLVIGTGKKITLECSQTMGHDKMYWYQQDPGMELHLIHYSYGVNSTEKGDLSSESTVSRIRTEHFPLTLESARPSHTSQYLCASSEKRGNSPLHFGNGTRLTVT.

This chain connects TRBV18 to TRBJ1-2; 8 bases line up with TRBD1. J lost 8 bases, V lost 3 bases, and 5 bases had no gene match. Germline V gene sequence: CDR1 KGHSH, CDR2 LQKENI. CDR3 length equals 13 residues. CDR3 in amino acids: CASSPGQVGGYTF. The CDR3 region has the DNA TGTGCCAGCTCACCGGGACAGGTGGGCGGCTACACCTTC.

This chain connects TRBV6-5 to TRBJ1-2; D not resolved. With 0 bases removed from V and 11 bases from J, the gap between germline ends came to 16 bases. Germline V gene sequence: CDR1 MNHEY, CDR2 SVGAGI. The CDR3 loop spans 14 amino acids. This CDR3 is CASSYSPWISGYTF. In DNA, the CDR3 is TGTGCCAGCAGTTACTCCCCATGGATCTCGGGGTACACCTTC.

CDR3 in amino acids: CASSSGVWSTDTQYF. The DNA for the CDR3 is TGTGCCAGCAGCTCAGGGGTCTGGAGCACAGATACGCAGTATTTT. The chain is built from TRBV7-6 and TRBJ2-3, with TRBD1 as a possible D gene (6 bases). This CDR3 has 15 residues. Trimming pared 4 bases from V and 0 bases from J, leaving 11 bases between. In germline, CDR1 is SGHVS, CDR2 FNYEAQ.

The chain recombines TRBV30 with TRBJ2-7; the D gene is possibly TRBD1 (6 bases). Trimming cost V 2 bases and J 5 bases, with 13 bases left between them. Germline CDR1 and CDR2: GTSNPN and SVGIG (reference sequence). The CDR3 consists of 13 residues. The CDR3 is CAWSSTGFHEQYF. The CDR3 DNA follows: TGTGCCTGGAGTTCTACAGGGTTCCACGAGCAGTACTTC.

This chain links TRBV19 with TRBJ1-2; 11 bases align to TRBD1. From germline, CDR1 is LNHDA and CDR2 SQIVND (reference sequence). The CDR3 is made up of 20 amino acids. J was trimmed by 8 bases and V by 1 base; bases with no gene match: 21. The DNA for the CDR3 is TGTGCCAGTAGTATAGGAAGCCCCTGGACAGGGGGCTCCACTCCGAGGGGCTACACCTTC. Amino acids: CASSIGSPWTGGSTPRGYTF.

This rearrangement joins TRBV24-1 to TRBJ2-3; perhaps TRBD2 as D (6 bases). The CDR3 loop spans 15 amino acids. Germline V lookup: CDR1 KGHDR, CDR2 SFDVKD. V dropped 3 bases and J dropped 2 bases, with 11 bases sitting between them. The CDR3 region is CATSDPTGVTDTQYF. The CDR3, as DNA: TGTGCCACCAGTGATCCGACGGGAGTCACAGATACGCAGTATTTT.

This clone showed up just once. The chain joins TRBV3-1 (or the pseudogene TRBV3-2) to TRBJ1-6, with D tentatively TRBD1 (6 bases). The CDR3 has 14 residues. Trimming took 3 bases from V and 8 from J, leaving 11 bases between them. The germline V gene has CDR1 LGHDT and CDR2 YNNKEL (reference sequence). CDR3 residues: CASSQGRGYSPLHF. The CDR3 DNA reads as TGTGCCAGCAGCCAGGGCAGGGGATATTCACCCCTCCACTTT.

The CDR3, as DNA: TGCGCCAGCAGCCAAGAGGGTGCAGGGTTGAACACTGAAGCTTTCTTT. Translated: CASSQEGAGLNTEAFF. The V gene is TRBV4-3, the J gene TRBJ1-1; weak D call: TRBD1 (5 bases). V dropped 0 bases and J dropped 0 bases, with 11 bases sitting between them. This CDR3 is 16 amino acids long. The germline V gene has CDR1 LGHNA and CDR2 YSLEER.

This rearrangement joins TRBV28 to TRBJ2-3, with 13 bases matching TRBD2. The V gene end was trimmed by 5 bases and the J gene end by 0 bases; junction bases not matched to a gene: 8. The germline V gene encodes CDR1 MDHEN and CDR2 SYDVKM. This CDR3 has 18 residues. Here the CDR3 DNA reads TGTGCCAGCAGTCCCCCCGGACTAGCGGGAGTTAGCACAGATACGCAGTATTTT. It translates to CASSPPGLAGVSTDTQYF.

CDR3 amino acids: CASSLEEMNTEAFF. In DNA, the CDR3 is TGCGCCAGCAGCTTGGAAGAGATGAACACTGAAGCTTTCTTT. The chain is built from TRBV5-1 and TRBJ1-1; D unclear. Germline V gene lookup returns CDR1 SGHRS and CDR2 YFSETQ. V lost 0 bases, J lost 0 bases, and 6 bases lay in between. This CDR3 contains 14 residues.

V and J are TRBV2 and TRBJ2-4; the D gene is possibly TRBD1 (5 bases). The germline V and J ends were trimmed by 1 base and 0 bases, with 19 bases remaining between them. The germline V gene has CDR1 SNHLY and CDR2 FYNNEI. The CDR3 has 19 amino acids. CDR3: CASSEVGQGLKLAKNIQYF. The CDR3 nucleotides are TGTGCCAGCAGTGAAGTTGGTCAGGGATTAAAACTAGCCAAAAACATTCAGTACTTC.

The V and J genes are TRBV19 and TRBJ1-6; 7 nucleotides agree with TRBD1. The ends lost 4 bases at V and 7 bases at J; junction bases unmatched: 4. This CDR3 is 14 amino acids long. Germline V CDR1 and CDR2: LNHDA, SQIVND (reference sequence). CDR3: CASSTNRGNSPLHF. The CDR3 DNA follows: TGTGCCAGTAGTACCAACAGGGGAAATTCACCCCTCCACTTT.

The chain employs TRBV28 and TRBJ2-7, with 13 positions matching TRBD2. CDR1 MDHEN and CDR2 SYDVKM come from the germline V gene. J was trimmed by 6 bases and V by 6 bases; bases with no gene match: 8. The CDR3 runs 15 residues. Here the CDR3 DNA reads TGTGCCAGCAGACCGCCGGGACTAGCGGGACTCGAGCAGTACTTC. Amino acid sequence: CASRPPGLAGLEQYF.

The chain employs TRBV7-2 and TRBJ2-1; a weak D match, TRBD2 (6 bases). V was pared by 3 bases and J by 7 bases, with 16 bases between. The CDR3 length is 15 residues. The germline gives CDR1 SGHTA, CDR2 FQGNSA. The CDR3 DNA reads TGTGCCAGCAGCTTGGAGCGGGCGGGGCTGAATGAGCAGTTCTTC. Amino acids: CASSLERAGLNEQFF.

This chain joins TRBV19 and TRBJ2-4; a weak D match, TRBD2 (5 bases). This CDR3 is 15 amino acids long. CDR1 and CDR2 from the germline V gene are LNHDA and SQIVND (reference sequence). Trimming took off 7 bases at V and 2 bases at J, with 15 bases between the two ends. DNA of the CDR3: TGTGCCAGTATGCCTACACTAGGTTCCAAAAACATTCAGTACTTC. Its translation is CASMPTLGSKNIQYF. The whole variable domain, remainder taken from reference TRBV19 and TRBJ2-4, is DGGITQSPKYLFRKEGQNVTLSCEQNLNHDAMYWYRQDPGQGLRLIYYSQIVNDFQKGDIAEGYSVSREKKESFPLTVTSAQKNPTAFYLCASMPTLGSKNIQYFGAGTRLSVL.

This chain links TRBV30 with TRBJ1-3; D not resolved. This CDR3 has 14 amino acids. Between the trimmed V and J ends, which lost 4 bases and 0 bases, there was a span of 10 bases. CDR1 and CDR2 from the germline V gene are GTSNPN and SVGIG (reference sequence). The CDR3 loop reads CAWMTGSSGNTIYF. Here the CDR3 DNA reads TGTGCCTGGATGACGGGGAGCTCTGGAAACACCATATATTTT.

This sequence joins TRBV18 and TRBJ1-4; a possible D gene is TRBD1 (6 bases). The CDR3 contains 14 residues. The V gene lost 3 bases and the J gene lost 8 bases, with 13 bases spanning the gap. Germline V CDR1 and CDR2: KGHSH, LQKENI. CDR3 sequence: CASSPRTAQEKLFF. DNA for the CDR3: TGTGCCAGCTCACCTCGGACAGCGCAGGAAAAACTGTTTTTT.

The V gene is TRBV25-1, the J gene TRBJ2-1, with 8 bases matching TRBD2. V trimming: 6 bases; J trimming: 0 bases; junction bases outside the gene matches: 10. Germline CDR1 is MGHDK and CDR2 is SYGVNS. This CDR3 has 17 amino acids. The CDR3 region has the DNA TGTGCCAGCAGCCACCGGCGGGGGGCCGACTCCTACAATGAGCAGTTCTTC. It yields the protein CASSHRRGADSYNEQFF.

V usage is TRBV18 and J usage is TRBJ2-5; TRBD2 is a possible D gene (5 bases). The length of the CDR3 is 15 residues. The germline V gene encodes CDR1 KGHSH and CDR2 LQKENI. V was pared by 6 bases and J by 0 bases, with 14 bases between. Here the CDR3 reads CASSPVWGDQETQYF. CDR3 in DNA: TGTGCCAGCTCGCCGGTGTGGGGAGACCAAGAGACCCAGTACTTC. The entire variable domain, with the rest obtained from reference TRBV18 and TRBJ2-5, is as follows: NAGVMQNPRHLVRRRGQEARLRCSPMKGHSHVYWYRQLPEEGLKFMVYLQKENIIDESGMPKERFSAEFPKEGPSILRIQQVVRGDSAAYFCASSPVWGDQETQYFGPGTRLLVL.

The chain has TRBV9 and TRBJ2-3; 7 bases line up with TRBD2. J was trimmed by 6 bases and V by 1 base; bases with no gene match: 11. Germline CDR1 reads SGDLS; CDR2 reads YYNGEE. The CDR3 sequence is 16 residues long. The CDR3 nucleotides are TGTGCCAGCAGCGTATCTGGGGGGGAAGGAGCGGATACGCAGTATTTT. The encoded protein is CASSVSGGEGADTQYF.

The genes are TRBV6-5 and TRBJ2-7, with a tentative D call TRBD1 (5 bases). Trimming removed 0 bases from V and 3 bases from J, with 12 bases in between. Germline V lookup: CDR1 MNHEY, CDR2 SVGAGI. The CDR3 is 15 amino acids. This CDR3 is CASSYSGRASYEQYF. The DNA of the CDR3 is TGTGCCAGCAGTTACTCAGGCAGGGCAAGCTACGAGCAGTACTTC.

V usage is TRBV3-1 (or the pseudogene TRBV3-2) and J usage is TRBJ2-3; D uncertain. Germline V gives CDR1 LGHDT, CDR2 YNNKEL (reference sequence). The CDR3 runs 10 residues. V was pared by 1 base and J by 14 bases, with 7 bases between. The CDR3 here is CASSQGGLYF. The CDR3 DNA reads TGTGCCAGCAGCCAAGGAGGCCTGTATTTT.

The chain uses TRBV30 and TRBJ1-6, with TRBD1 matching 10 bases. Germline CDR1 GTSNPN, CDR2 SVGIG (reference sequence). The CDR3 length is 15 residues. The V segment lost 7 bases and the J segment 10 bases; nucleotides outside the gene matches: 13. The CDR3 nucleotides read TGTGCCTTTACTACGCGGACAGGGGGTTTCTCACCCCTCCACTTT. This sequence encodes CAFTTRTGGFSPLHF.

This sequence joins TRBV11-2 and TRBJ2-7; 9 bases match TRBD2. The CDR3 covers 16 residues. V lost 5 bases and J lost 7; bases outside the gene matches: 15. Germline values: CDR1 SGHAT, CDR2 FQNNGV. The CDR3 loop is CASSLTPSGTPREQYF. CDR3 DNA: TGTGCCAGCAGCCTGACCCCTAGCGGGACCCCTCGAGAGCAGTACTTC.

This clone was detected once. The chain couples TRBV4-3 to TRBJ2-7; 8 positions match TRBD2. This CDR3 spans 15 amino acids. After removal of 0 bases from V and 2 bases from J, the junction contained 3 bases not matched to a gene. Germline CDR1 reads LGHNA; CDR2 reads YSLEER. The CDR3 region has the DNA TGCGCCAGCAGCCAAGATCCCGGGGGGGCCTACGAGCAGTACTTC. Translating gives CASSQDPGGAYEQYF.

CDR3 in DNA: TGTGCCAGCAGCTTAGGGCCCAACTCTGGAAACACCATATATTTT. This sequence encodes CASSLGPNSGNTIYF. The rearrangement joins TRBV7-2 to TRBJ1-3; D ambiguous. There are 15 residues in the CDR3. Germline CDR1 is SGHTA and CDR2 is FQGNSA. Trimming pared 1 base from V and 0 bases from J, leaving 7 bases between.

The CDR3 reads CASSRSGVSTGELFF. The CDR3 DNA sequence: TGTGCCAGCAGTAGGTCGGGAGTTAGCACCGGGGAGCTGTTTTTT. This chain joins TRBV27 and TRBJ2-2, with a possible D match to TRBD2 (6 bases). Per germline, CDR1 MNHEY and CDR2 SMNVEV (reference sequence). V lost 5 bases and J 4 bases, leaving 14 bases between the germline ends. The length of the CDR3 is 15 residues.

The V call is TRBV6-1, the J call TRBJ1-3, with 7 positions matching TRBD1. Per the germline V gene, CDR1 is MNHNS and CDR2 is SASEGT. V gave up 0 bases and J gave up 0 bases; unmatched junction bases: 8. The CDR3 has 18 amino acids. The CDR3 protein is CASSEALTGRFSGNTIYF. CDR3 DNA: TGTGCCAGCAGTGAAGCGCTGACAGGGAGATTCTCTGGAAACACCATATATTTT.

This chain joins TRBV5-1 and TRBJ2-5; D may be TRBD2 (5 bases). The germline V gene encodes CDR1 SGHRS and CDR2 YFSETQ. The CDR3 covers 14 residues. Trimming cost V 2 bases and J 0 bases, with 8 bases left between them. The CDR3 DNA is TGCGCCAGCAGCTTCTCCGGGAACCAAGAGACCCAGTACTTC. This sequence encodes CASSFSGNQETQYF.